This T cell receptor (beta chain) was retrieved from a study of control samples from healthy donors and cancer patients (dated by TCRdb to the early 2020s). This clone appeared once. The antigen it binds to is not known. Per-nucleotide qualities are absent, and no much larger clonotype sits a single base away. The library was prepared using the immunoSEQ multiplex PCR assay. TCRdb obtained this table from immuneACCESS and retained in-frame rearrangements with V and J assigned. These tables miss some clones; where compared with another copy, unresolved V genes account for less than half of the shortfall, and the remainder is unexplained. For this sample there are 24,000 or so clones; more than 80% appear just once. 38% of the sample is taken by the ten largest. Its CDR3 holds 14 amino acids, cysteine through phenylalanine. CDR3 DNA only is kept here, 42 bases in frame from base 1. The germline V gene supplies CDR1 MNHEY and CDR2 SVGAGI. Deletion took 6 bases off V and 1 base off J, with a span of 12 bases between the germline ends.

Sequenced material: PBMCs. This chain joins TRBV6-5 to TRBJ1-1, and the D gene may be TRBD1, 5 bases matching. The origin of this receptor is a man aged 55 to 70 with head and neck cancer. The CDR3 reads CASRLTVPNTEAFF. The nucleotides read TGTGCCAGCAGGTTGACAGTCCCGAACACTGAAGCTTTCTTT.